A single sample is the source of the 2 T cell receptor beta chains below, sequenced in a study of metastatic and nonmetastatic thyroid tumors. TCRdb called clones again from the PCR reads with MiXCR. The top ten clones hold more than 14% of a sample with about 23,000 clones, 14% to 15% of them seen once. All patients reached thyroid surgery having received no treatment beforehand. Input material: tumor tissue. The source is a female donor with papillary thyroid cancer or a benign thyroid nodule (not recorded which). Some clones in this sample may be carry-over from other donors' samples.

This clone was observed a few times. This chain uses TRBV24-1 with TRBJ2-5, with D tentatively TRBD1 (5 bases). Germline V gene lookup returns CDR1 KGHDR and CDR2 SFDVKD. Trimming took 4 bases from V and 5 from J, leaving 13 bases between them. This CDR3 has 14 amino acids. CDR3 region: CATSDSGFRETQYF. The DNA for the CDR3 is TGTGCCACCAGTGACTCAGGGTTTCGGGAGACCCAGTACTTC.

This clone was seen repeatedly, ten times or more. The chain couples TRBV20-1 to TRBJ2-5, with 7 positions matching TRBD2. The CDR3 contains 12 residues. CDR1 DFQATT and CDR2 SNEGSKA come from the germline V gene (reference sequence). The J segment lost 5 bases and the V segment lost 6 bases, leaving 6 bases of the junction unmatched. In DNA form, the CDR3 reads TGCAGTGCAAGCGGGGACGAGGAGACCCAGTACTTC. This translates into CSASGDEETQYF.